The 32 T cell receptor beta chains listed next were all sequenced from one sample in a study of T cell responses to AZD1222 COVID-19 vaccine. Here immunoSEQ multiplex PCR was the method, and the copy in TCRdb shows in-frame clones only, minus some. The data contain roughly 120,000 clones, over 75% of them seen just once; the ten biggest clones take up approximately 5.9%. The sample consisted of peripheral blood, taken on day 0 of AZD1222 vaccination. The receptors derive from an adult in good health.

The CDR3 is CASSLVDSSYTF. The DNA of the CDR3 is TGTGCCAGCAGCTTAGTGGACAGCAGCTACACCTTC. This sequence joins TRBV7-9 and TRBJ1-2; TRBD1 might be the D (6 bases). CDR3 length: 12 residues. V dropped 1 base and J dropped 9 bases, with 9 bases sitting between them. Germline values: CDR1 SEHNR, CDR2 FQNEAQ (reference sequence).

This chain links TRBV11-2 with TRBJ2-7; a possible D gene is TRBD2 (6 bases). Per germline, CDR1 SGHAT and CDR2 FQNNGV. With 5 bases removed from V and 3 bases from J, the gap between germline ends came to 14 bases. This CDR3 spans 14 amino acids. In DNA, the CDR3 is TGTGCCAGCAGCCCCCGGGGGTCTGGCTACGAGCAGTACTTC. It encodes CASSPRGSGYEQYF.

The chain carries TRBV19 and TRBJ1-2; D gene uncertain. The germline V gene has CDR1 LNHDA and CDR2 SQIVND (reference sequence). Between the trimmed V and J ends, which lost 3 bases and 0 bases, there was a span of 11 bases. The CDR3 is made up of 15 amino acids. CDR3 protein: CASSITHRSNYGYTF. The CDR3 nucleotides read TGTGCCAGTAGTATTACCCACAGATCTAACTATGGCTACACCTTC. Variable domain in full (rest from reference TRBV19 and TRBJ1-2): DGGITQSPKYLFRKEGQNVTLSCEQNLNHDAMYWYRQDPGQGLRLIYYSQIVNDFQKGDIAEGYSVSREKKESFPLTVTSAQKNPTAFYLCASSITHRSNYGYTFGSGTRLTVV.

This clone is classed as medium-sized. CDR3 in DNA: TGTGCCAGCAGTCAATATACCAACACCGGGGAGCTGTTTTTT. Translating it yields CASSQYTNTGELFF. V and J are TRBV6-5 and TRBJ2-2; D is ambiguous. The CDR3 is 14 amino acids. V lost 5 bases, J lost 2 bases, and 9 bases lay in between. Germline V lookup: CDR1 MNHEY, CDR2 SVGAGI.

The CDR3 DNA reads as TGCGCCAGCAGCTTGGCGGGACTAGCCCCAGATACGCAGTATTTT. Its protein is CASSLAGLAPDTQYF. The V gene is TRBV5-1, the J gene TRBJ2-3; 9 bases fit TRBD2. Per germline, CDR1 SGHRS and CDR2 YFSETQ. The CDR3 is 15 amino acids. J gave up 4 bases and V 0 bases, and 3 bases lay outside the gene matches. Variable domain in full (rest from reference TRBV5-1 and TRBJ2-3): KAGVTQTPRYLIKTRGQQVTLSCSPISGHRSVSWYQQTPGQGLQFLFEYFSETQRNKGNFPGRFSGRQFSNSRSEMNVSTLELGDSALYLCASSLAGLAPDTQYFGPGTRLTVL.

The gene calls are TRBV6-5 and TRBJ2-7; TRBD1 is a possible D gene (6 bases). Trimming left V 7 bases short and J 6 bases short, with 13 bases between. Germline assignment: CDR1 MNHEY and CDR2 SVGAGI. This CDR3 contains 12 residues. This chain's CDR3 is CASTDRLFEQYF. The CDR3 DNA reads as TGTGCCAGCACCGACAGGCTCTTCGAGCAGTACTTC.

This clone has a single count. The V call is TRBV6-2 or TRBV6-3, the J call TRBJ1-5, with a weak D call TRBD1 (5 bases). This CDR3 is built from 15 residues. CDR1 and CDR2 (germline): MNHEY, SVGEGT. V dropped 0 bases and J dropped 1 base, with 7 bases sitting between them. The CDR3 loop is CASSYSGRSNQPQHF. The CDR3 DNA follows: TGTGCCAGCAGTTACTCGGGACGAAGCAATCAGCCCCAGCATTTT.

CDR3: CASSFRQLAKNIQYF. The DNA of the CDR3 is TGTGCCAGCAGCTTTCGCCAGCTAGCCAAAAACATTCAGTACTTC. The rearrangement joins TRBV5-8 to TRBJ2-4, with D unclear. Per germline, CDR1 SGHTS and CDR2 YDEGEE. The CDR3 is made up of 15 amino acids. The V end lost 2 bases, the J end lost 0 bases, and 9 bases lay between the germline ends.

The rearrangement links TRBV3-1 (or the pseudogene TRBV3-2) to TRBJ2-7; 9 bases match TRBD1. This CDR3 has 15 residues. The J segment lost 2 bases and the V segment lost 3 bases, leaving 5 bases of the junction unmatched. CDR1 is LGHDT, CDR2 YNNKEL, per germline (reference sequence). CDR3 sequence: CASSQKGQGPYEQYF. CDR3 bases: TGTGCCAGCAGCCAGAAGGGACAGGGCCCCTACGAGCAGTACTTC.

This chain joins TRBV5-6 and TRBJ1-2, with 9 bases identical to TRBD1. The CDR3 length is 14 residues. CDR1 and CDR2 from the germline V gene are SGHDT and YYEEEE. V lost 6 bases to trimming and J lost 4 bases; unmatched junction nucleotides: 7. The CDR3 nucleotides are TGTGCCAGCAAAAGGGACAGGGAGGGCTATGGCTACACCTTC. Translated, it gives CASKRDREGYGYTF. The full variable domain, its missing parts supplied by reference TRBV5-6 and TRBJ1-2, is DAGVTQSPTHLIKTRGQQVTLRCSPKSGHDTVSWYQQALGQGPQFIFQYYEEEERQRGNFPDRFSGHQFPNYSSELNVNALLLGDSALYLCASKRDREGYGYTFGSGTRLTVV.

The J gene is TRBJ1-5, the V gene TRBV5-6, with D hard to call. The ends were cut back, 4 bases at V and 11 bases at J, with 10 bases in the middle. CDR3 length equals 11 residues. CDR1 and CDR2 from the germline V gene are SGHDT and YYEEEE. CDR3 loop: CASSPKIAQHF. CDR3 sequence (DNA): TGTGCCAGCAGCCCTAAAATCGCCCAGCATTTT.

The rearrangement joins TRBV5-8 to TRBJ2-1; weak D call: TRBD2 (6 bases). The length of the CDR3 is 15 residues. V lost 5 bases, J lost 0 bases, and 12 bases lay in between. Germline V gives CDR1 SGHTS, CDR2 YDEGEE. CDR3 nucleotides: TGTGCCAGCAGTTTTCCCGGGAGCTCCTACAATGAGCAGTTCTTC. Residues: CASSFPGSSYNEQFF.

The chain has TRBV27 and TRBJ2-7; perhaps TRBD1 as D (5 bases). Germline CDR1 and CDR2: MNHEY and SMNVEV (reference sequence). Trimming removed 3 bases at V and 6 bases at J, with 9 bases between. The CDR3 extends over 12 amino acids. CDR3 amino acids: CASSFLGREQYF. CDR3 bases: TGTGCCAGCAGTTTTTTGGGGCGCGAGCAGTACTTC.

Concerning this clone itself: Other DNA sequences in this sample translate to the same CDR3. The chain carries TRBV12-3 or TRBV12-4 and TRBJ1-2; no definite D call. V lost 1 base to trimming and J lost 4 bases, with 7 bases between them. The CDR3 spans 13 residues. The CDR3 nucleotides are TGTGCCAGCAGTTTAGGAGGCAGCTATGGCTACACCTTC. Translation gives CASSLGGSYGYTF.

The chain uses TRBV6-5 and TRBJ2-7; D is perhaps TRBD1 or TRBD2 (5 bases each). Trimming shortened V by 6 bases and J by 1 base, and 10 bases separated the two germline ends. The CDR3 consists of 13 residues. In germline, CDR1 is MNHEY, CDR2 SVGAGI. CDR3 coding DNA: TGTGCCAGCAGGGGGGACCATTCCTACGAGCAGTACTTC. Its translation is CASRGDHSYEQYF.

CDR3 sequence: CASSFSRGEQYF. CDR3 bases: TGTGCCAGCAGTTTCTCAAGGGGCGAGCAGTACTTC. The V gene is TRBV27, the J gene TRBJ2-7; D perhaps matches TRBD1 (5 bases). Germline V gene data show CDR1 as MNHEY and CDR2 as SMNVEV (reference sequence). The ends were cut back, 3 bases at V and 6 bases at J, with 9 bases in the middle. The CDR3 runs to 12 residues.

The chain employs TRBV28 and TRBJ1-3; TRBD1 agrees at 7 bases. Losses at the gene ends were 6 bases for V and 5 bases for J; bases not matched to a gene: 13. The CDR3 is 16 residues long. Germline CDR1 is MDHEN and CDR2 is SYDVKM. CDR3 nucleotides: TGTGCCAGCAGCCTAGGCTGGGACAGTGGAAGAAACACCATATATTTT. This gives the protein CASSLGWDSGRNTIYF.

The rearrangement links TRBV12-2 to TRBJ2-4. TRBV12-2 is a pseudogene. The CDR3 has 19 residues. CDR3 sequence: CASRFRDLRAVLAKNIQYF. The CDR3 DNA follows: TGTGCAAGTCGCTTCCGGGACCTTCGAGCCGTTCTAGCCAAAAACATTCAGTACTTC.

This clone was observed once. The J gene is TRBJ1-2, the V gene TRBV11-2, with unresolved D. Germline V gene lookup returns CDR1 SGHAT and CDR2 FQNNGV. CDR3 length equals 15 residues. The germline V and J ends were trimmed by 5 bases and 2 bases, with 15 bases remaining between them. The CDR3 is CASSPVGGRNYGYTF. The CDR3 DNA reads as TGTGCCAGCAGCCCCGTGGGCGGACGAAACTATGGCTACACCTTC.

The genes are TRBV7-8 and TRBJ1-3; D is perhaps TRBD1 (5 bases). Germline CDR1 SGHVS, CDR2 FQNEAQ. Deletions cut 1 base from V and 0 bases from J, with 10 bases between. This CDR3 spans 16 amino acids. CDR3 DNA sequence: TGTGCCAGCAGCTTAGGTGTGGGGGACTCTGGAAACACCATATATTTT. It specifies CASSLGVGDSGNTIYF.

J is TRBJ1-2 and V is TRBV20-1; 8 bases are shared with TRBD1. The junction had 8 bases not matched to a gene; V was cut back by 3 bases and J by 5 bases. The CDR3 extends over 14 amino acids. From germline, CDR1 is DFQATT and CDR2 SNEGSKA (reference sequence). The CDR3 spells CSASGTGGGYGYTF. DNA for the CDR3: TGCAGTGCTAGTGGGACAGGAGGTGGTTATGGCTACACCTTC.

This chain uses TRBV9 with TRBJ2-7; D is undetermined. Per the germline V gene, CDR1 is SGDLS and CDR2 is YYNGEE. The CDR3 has 13 amino acids. V dropped 3 bases and J dropped 7 bases, with 14 bases sitting between them. Here the CDR3 reads CASSAILTGEQYF. CDR3 bases: TGTGCCAGCAGCGCGATCCTCACCGGGGAGCAGTACTTC.

V and J are TRBV12-3 or TRBV12-4 and TRBJ1-4, with D unresolved. This CDR3 is built from 12 residues. The V end was cut by 2 bases, the J end by 8 bases, with 6 bases between. CDR3 protein: CASSLYWEKLFF. As DNA, the CDR3 is TGTGCCAGCAGTTTATACTGGGAAAAACTGTTTTTT.

The gene calls are TRBV11-2 and TRBJ2-5, with 10 bases matching TRBD2. Germline CDR1 SGHAT, CDR2 FQNNGV. The V segment lost 4 bases and the J segment 1 base; nucleotides outside the gene matches: 6. The CDR3 spans 16 residues. CDR3 sequence reads: CASSSTSGALQETQYF. CDR3 bases: TGTGCCAGCAGCTCTACTAGCGGGGCCCTCCAAGAGACCCAGTACTTC.

The rearrangement joins TRBV6-5 to TRBJ2-1, with 12 bases matching TRBD2. The CDR3 is 15 amino acids. After removal of 6 bases from V and 3 bases from J, the junction contained 3 bases not matched to a gene. CDR1 is MNHEY and CDR2 is SVGAGI in the germline V gene. CDR3 sequence reads: CASSSSGGDYNEQFF. CDR3 bases: TGTGCCAGCAGCTCTAGCGGGGGGGACTACAATGAGCAGTTCTTC.

V and J are TRBV6-1 and TRBJ2-6; D is unclear. The V and J ends lost 1 base and 4 bases respectively, with 8 bases between them. Germline V CDR1 and CDR2: MNHNS, SASEGT. The CDR3 is 15 residues long. CDR3 bases: TGTGCCAGCAGTGAAGGACCAGAAGGGGCCAACGTCCTGACTTTC. Its translation: CASSEGPEGANVLTF.

The chain has TRBV6-5 and TRBJ1-2, with D perhaps TRBD1 (6 bases). The V end was cut by 0 bases, the J end by 7 bases, with 15 bases between. CDR1 MNHEY and CDR2 SVGAGI come from the germline V gene. The length of the CDR3 is 15 residues. The CDR3 here is CASSYSGGRIGGYTF. CDR3 in DNA: TGTGCCAGCAGTTACTCGGGGGGCCGTATCGGTGGCTACACCTTC.

The chain recombines TRBV5-1 with TRBJ2-7; 9 positions match TRBD1. Looked up from germline, CDR1 is SGHRS and CDR2 is YFSETQ. V shed 0 bases and J 0 bases; nucleotides not matched to a gene: 1. The CDR3 has 15 amino acids. The CDR3 DNA sequence: TGCGCCAGCAGCTTGGGGACAGGGGTCTCCTACGAGCAGTACTTC. Translated: CASSLGTGVSYEQYF. Drawing the rest from reference TRBV5-1 and TRBJ2-7, the complete variable domain is KAGVTQTPRYLIKTRGQQVTLSCSPISGHRSVSWYQQTPGQGLQFLFEYFSETQRNKGNFPGRFSGRQFSNSRSEMNVSTLELGDSALYLCASSLGTGVSYEQYFGPGTRLTVT.

The DNA for the CDR3 is TGCGCCAGCAGCCCGACCCTGGTAGCGGGGGCTACCTACGAGCAGTACTTC. It yields the protein CASSPTLVAGATYEQYF. This rearrangement joins TRBV5-1 to TRBJ2-7; 9 bases agree with TRBD2. Germline-derived CDR1 and CDR2 are SGHRS and YFSETQ. This CDR3 comprises 17 residues. Unmatched junction bases numbered 13, after V lost 4 bases and J lost 2 bases.

The rearrangement uses TRBV10-3 and TRBJ2-7; the D call may be TRBD1 or TRBD2 (5 bases each). Germline CDR1 is ENHRY and CDR2 is SYGVKD. The CDR3 totals 14 residues. V was cut by 6 bases and J by 3 bases, with 15 bases left in between. The CDR3 bases are TGTGCCATCAGCTACGGGACGGATAACTACGAGCAGTACTTC. As protein: CAISYGTDNYEQYF.

The chain is built from TRBV19 and TRBJ1-5, with 8 bases identical to TRBD1. The germline V gene has CDR1 LNHDA and CDR2 SQIVND (reference sequence). With 9 bases clipped from V and 6 bases from J, the junction kept 7 bases outside the gene matches. CDR3 length: 13 residues. In DNA form, the CDR3 reads TGTGCCAGCAGGGACAGGCTGGGTCAGCCCCAGCATTTT. The encoded protein is CASRDRLGQPQHF.

This sequence joins TRBV11-2 and TRBJ1-5, with unresolved D. With 2 bases removed from V and 2 bases from J, the gap between germline ends came to 13 bases. Germline CDR1 SGHAT, CDR2 FQNNGV. This CDR3 is 16 amino acids long. This CDR3 reads CASSLTAGGGNQPQHF. The CDR3 coding sequence is TGTGCCAGCAGCTTAACCGCGGGCGGGGGCAATCAGCCCCAGCATTTT.